This TCR beta chain was sequenced for a study of cytomegalovirus exposure and HLA in healthy donors. General study findings and limits: Most subjects had HLA-A and HLA-B alleles reportedly predicted accurately by TCR beta sequences. Later on, analysis showed that most CMV-associated TCR beta chains appeared to be HLA-restricted. An apparent linkage of common viral pathogens to several of the most significant clusters emerged in a later analysis.

As regards this clone: The target antigen is unknown.

It was with 60 Vbeta and 13 Jbeta primers that the PCR ran. Repertoires were generated with immunoSEQ multiplex PCR, while TCRdb's copy carries only in-frame clones and drops some. The sample lists fewer than 200,000 clones, around 81% occurring once. The CDR3 sequence is 15 residues long. Trimming stripped 5 bases from V and 0 bases from J, with 11 bases between. Per germline, CDR1 SGHTA and CDR2 FQGNSA. What was sequenced was PBMCs. This clonotype was obtained from a woman aged 25-40 years in good health and CMV-seronegative. The J gene is TRBJ1-5, the V gene TRBV7-2, with D unclear. CDR3 sequence (DNA): TGTGCCAGCAGCCGAATACTCTATAGCAATCAGCCCCAGCATTTT. It codes for CASSRILYSNQPQHF.